This paragraph reports one TCR beta chain. The target antigen is unknown. The data were obtained in a study of early T cells in non-severe SARS-CoV-2 infection. About the research overall: Chains were unpaired, as sequencing was done on bulk RNA from unsorted whole blood.

The study's findings and limits: VDJdb matches were skewed toward anti-spike CD8 T cell responses.

Germline V gene data show CDR1 as MNHNY and CDR2 as SVGAGI (reference sequence). V lost 3 bases and J lost 3; bases outside the gene matches: 5. CDR3 length: 15 residues. Individual cDNA molecules received unique molecular identifiers. TCRdb called the 5' RACE reads again in MiXCR, with one record for every CDR3 protein. The table shows about 48,000 distinct CDR3 sequences, with approximately 5.1% occurring only once. The specimen was whole blood, collected at baseline. This receptor was obtained from an adult who was a healthcare worker with PCR-confirmed SARS-CoV-2 infection or an uninfected control (not recorded which). V usage is TRBV6-6 and J usage is TRBJ2-7; 10 bases agree with TRBD1. Here the CDR3 reads CASSYKGQGNYEQYF. The CDR3 bases are TGTGCCAGCAGTTATAAGGGACAGGGGAACTACGAGCAGTACTTC.